This entry lists 6 T cell receptor beta chains sequenced from one sample in a study of blood T cell repertoires in COVID-19. Profiling relied on immunoSEQ multiplex PCR, and the TCRdb table lists in-frame clones only, not all of them. The sample has 140,000 to 150,000 clones, approximately 85% seen once; the top ten hold 8%. What was sequenced was peripheral blood. Source of these receptors: a woman in her sixties or seventies with COVID-19, enrolled during active disease.

The CDR3 here is CASSLINSPFGYGYTF. The CDR3 bases are TGTGCCAGCAGCTTAATAAACAGCCCGTTCGGCTATGGCTACACCTTC. The chain employs TRBV7-9 and TRBJ1-2; no clear D. This CDR3 has 16 residues. V was shortened by 2 bases and J by 4 bases, with 17 bases between the two germline ends. Germline-derived CDR1 and CDR2 are SEHNR and FQNEAQ (reference sequence).

A few counts support this clone. The V and J genes are TRBV7-9 and TRBJ1-6, with 9 positions matching TRBD1. The trim removed 1 base at V and 7 bases at J, leaving 5 bases unmatched. The CDR3 has 16 amino acids. CDR1 and CDR2 from the germline V gene are SEHNR and FQNEAQ (reference sequence). CDR3 protein: CASSLVSGQGNSPLHF. In DNA form, the CDR3 reads TGTGCCAGCAGCTTAGTTTCGGGACAGGGAAATTCACCCCTCCACTTT.

The rearrangement uses TRBV10-3 and TRBJ1-2; 9 bases line up with TRBD1. Trimming took 6 bases from V and 6 from J; bases not matched to a gene: 5. This CDR3 contains 13 residues. The germline V gene encodes CDR1 ENHRY and CDR2 SYGVKD. In DNA, the CDR3 is TGTGCCATCAGACCGGGACAGGGAAATGGCTACACCTTC. Translating it yields CAIRPGQGNGYTF.

The rearrangement uses TRBV7-8 and TRBJ1-2; D gene uncertain. The CDR3 is 15 residues long. Germline CDR1 reads SGHVS; CDR2 reads FQNEAQ. V was trimmed by 4 bases and J by 1 base, leaving 13 bases between them. This chain's CDR3 is CASSSDSVVNYGYTF. CDR3 in DNA: TGTGCCAGCAGCTCAGACTCGGTTGTTAACTATGGCTACACCTTC.

The J gene is TRBJ2-2, the V gene TRBV3-1 (or the pseudogene TRBV3-2); 9 bases match TRBD2. The V gene's germline CDR1 is LGHDT and CDR2 YNNKEL (reference sequence). Trimming removed 4 bases from V and 2 bases from J; junction bases left unmatched: 8. The CDR3 extends over 17 amino acids. The CDR3 reads CASSPRLAGDNTGELFF. In DNA form, the CDR3 reads TGTGCCAGCAGCCCCCGTTTAGCGGGGGACAACACCGGGGAGCTGTTTTTT.

J is TRBJ2-2 and V is TRBV7-9; no reliable D call. CDR3 length: 13 residues. Trimming left V 0 bases short and J 6 bases short, with 5 bases between. In germline, CDR1 is SEHNR, CDR2 FQNEAQ (reference sequence). CDR3 protein: CASSLASSGELFF. The CDR3 DNA follows: TGTGCCAGCAGCTTAGCTAGCTCCGGGGAGCTGTTTTTT.